The clone carrying this T cell receptor (beta chain) has just a few counts. A read error is possible here, since a much larger clone lies one base away. The source material, RNA transcripts, was used to amplify TCR beta CDR3 regions. An initial round of RT-PCR targeting the TCR CDR3 relied on the HTBI primer set. TCRdb reprocessed the multiplex PCR reads via MiXCR and lists one record per CDR3 protein. This sample has around 350,000 distinct CDR3 sequences, with 14% found just once. This entry is derived from a study of T cells in Graves' hyperthyroidism and ophthalmopathy. Across the study: The blood sample was taken at first diagnosis, before treatment began.

The sequence came from a woman aged 30 to 39 with Graves' ophthalmopathy. What was sequenced was blood.

The CDR3 DNA sequence: TGTGCCTGGAGACCCCTAGCGGGAACCTACAATGAGCAGTTCTTC. Translation gives CAWRPLAGTYNEQFF. The chain combines TRBV30 with TRBJ2-1; 9 bases align to TRBD2. CDR3 size: 15 residues. The V and J ends lost 3 bases and 2 bases, in that order; junction bases with no gene match: 5. From germline, CDR1 is GTSNPN and CDR2 SVGIG (reference sequence). The whole variable domain, filled in from reference TRBV30 and TRBJ2-1, reads SQTIHQWPATLVQPVGSPLSLECTVEGTSNPNLYWYRQAAGRGLQLLFYSVGIGQISSEVPQNLSASRPQDRQFILSSKKLLLSDSGFYLCAWRPLAGTYNEQFFGPGTRLTVL.